The rows below give T cell receptor beta chains drawn from one sample of a study of STAT5B mutations in CD4+ large granular lymphocyte leukemia. Method: immunoSEQ multiplex PCR; TCRdb's copy keeps in-frame clones and lacks some. The sample has tens of thousands of clones, 65% to 80% seen once. Material: CD4+ T cells from blood buffy coats. The receptors derive from a human donor in good health. CDR3s include the opening cysteine and the closing phenylalanine or tryptophan. D genes are given only for firm matches. Where a row states a size, it is once, few, many or the class of an expanded clone; other rows omit it.

clone size	V gene	D gene	J gene	CDR3 DNA	CDR3 protein
NA	TRBV10-3	NA	TRBJ2-7	TGTGCCATCAGTGATAGAACGGGGAGGGAGCAGTACTTC	CAISDRTGREQYF
NA	TRBV14	NA	TRBJ2-2	TGTGCCAGCAGCCAAGGGGTCGGGGAGCTGTTTTTT	CASSQGVGELFF
NA	TRBV6-6	TRBD2	TRBJ2-3	TGTGCCAGCAGCCTCGGGACTAGCGCAGATACGCAGTATTTT	CASSLGTSADTQYF
NA	TRBV5-1	TRBD1	TRBJ1-2	TGCGCCAGCAGCTTGGTCGCGGGACAGGGGTGGGGCTACACCTTC	CASSLVAGQGWGYTF
few	TRBV5-4	NA	TRBJ1-2	TGTGCCAGCAGCCTAAGGACAAATGGCTACACCTTC	CASSLRTNGYTF
few	TRBV2	NA	TRBJ2-5	TGTGCCAGCAGTGTTGAAGAGACCCAGTACTTC	CASSVEETQYF
NA	TRBV7-8	TRBD2	TRBJ2-3	TGTGCCAGCAGCTTGACTAGACTAGCGGGGAACACAGATACGCAGTATTTT	CASSLTRLAGNTDTQYF
NA	TRBV28	NA	TRBJ1-1	TGTGCCAGCAGTTTGAGGCAGCACATGAACACTGAAGCTTTCTTT	CASSLRQHMNTEAFF
NA	TRBV28	NA	TRBJ1-1	TGTGCCAGCAGTTTGTGGGGGCAGAGTGGGACTGAAGCTTTCTTT	CASSLWGQSGTEAFF
NA	TRBV18	NA	TRBJ1-5	TGTGCCAGCTCACCAGATATGAATCAGCCCCAGCATTTT	CASSPDMNQPQHF
NA	TRBV19	TRBD2	TRBJ2-2	TGTGCCACCGCTTTAAACTCGGGGGGGGGTCGCGCGAACACCGGGGAGCTGTTTTTT	CATALNSGGGRANTGELFF
NA	TRBV10-2	NA	TRBJ2-5	TGCGCCAGCAAGCGGGGGACAGGCGAGACCCAGTACTTC	CASKRGTGETQYF
once	TRBV11-2	TRBD1	TRBJ2-2	TGTGCCAGCAGCGCACGCACGGGACAGGGGGCGCGGGTCAAGCTGTTTTTT	CASSARTGQGARVKLFF
NA	TRBV7-9	NA	TRBJ1-4	TGTGCCAGCAGCTCGAGAGATGAAAAACTGTTTTTT	CASSSRDEKLFF
NA	TRBV5-1	TRBD1	TRBJ1-1	TGCGCCAGCAGCTTCGCGACAGGGGGGGTTACTGAAGCTTTCTTT	CASSFATGGVTEAFF
NA	TRBV5-1	TRBD1	TRBJ2-2	TGCGCCAGCAGCCCCGACAGGGTGGGCGGGGAGCTGTTTTTT	CASSPDRVGGELFF
NA	TRBV19	TRBD2	TRBJ2-1	TGTGCCAGTAGTAGAAAGGGACTAGCGGGGGCCTACAATGAGCAGTTCTTC	CASSRKGLAGAYNEQFF
NA	TRBV6-5	TRBD1	TRBJ1-6	TGTGCCAGCAGTTACGAACAGGGGGAGATTTCACCCCTCCACTTT	CASSYEQGEISPLHF
NA	TRBV6-1	NA	TRBJ1-1	TGTGCCAGCAGATGGGGGGACACTGAAGCTTTCTTT	CASRWGDTEAFF
NA	TRBV27	TRBD1	TRBJ1-6	TGTGCCAGCAGTTTACGGACAGGGAGGGGTTCACCCCTCCACTTT	CASSLRTGRGSPLHF
NA	TRBV9	NA	TRBJ2-7	TGTGCCAGCAGCGTAGGCCTGATTACCTACGAGCAGTACTTC	CASSVGLITYEQYF
once	TRBV5-6	TRBD1	TRBJ2-2	TGTGCCAGCAGCTTAGAATTTGGACAGGGGTTTTCCGGGGAGCTGTTTTTT	CASSLEFGQGFSGELFF
NA	TRBV28	NA	TRBJ1-2	TGTGCCACCGGACAGAACTATGGCTACACCTTC	CATGQNYGYTF
NA	TRBV7-9	NA	TRBJ1-2	TGTGCCAGCAGCTTAGGGCCGGGTACCTATGGCTACACCTTC	CASSLGPGTYGYTF
NA	TRBV11-3	NA	TRBJ1-2	TGTGCCAGCAGCTTAGGTGGTGGCTACACCTTC	CASSLGGGYTF
NA	TRBV2	NA	TRBJ1-2	TGTGCCATCATCAAGGTTAACTATGGCTACACCTTC	CAIIKVNYGYTF
NA	TRBV4-1	TRBD2	TRBJ2-7	TGCGCCAGCAGCCAAGGTTCTAGCGGGGCCCCGGGGGATTACGAGCAGTACTTC	CASSQGSSGAPGDYEQYF
NA	TRBV5-6	NA	TRBJ2-1	TGTGCCAGCAGCTTCGGGGGACTCTCCTACAATGAGCAGTTCTTC	CASSFGGLSYNEQFF
NA	TRBV19	NA	TRBJ2-3	TGTGCCAGTAGTGCATTAACCCGGGGCCCGATGGATACGCAGTATTTT	CASSALTRGPMDTQYF
few	TRBV28	NA	TRBJ1-1	TGTGCCAGCATCCCCCCGGGAGGGGGCACTGAAGCTTTCTTT	CASIPPGGGTEAFF
NA	TRBV5-6	TRBD2	TRBJ2-5	TGTGCCAGCAGCCGAAGCGGGGGGCGCCAAGAGACCCAGTACTTC	CASSRSGGRQETQYF
NA	TRBV7-9	TRBD1	TRBJ2-5	TGTGCCAGCAGCTTTGTACAGGGGAAAACAGAGACCCAGTACTTC	CASSFVQGKTETQYF
NA	TRBV7-9	NA	TRBJ1-1	TGTGCCAGCAGCCTAATGGTGAACACTGAAGCTTTCTTT	CASSLMVNTEAFF
NA	TRBV7-2	TRBD2	TRBJ2-7	TGTGCCAGCAGCTTAGCCGGGACTACCTACGAGCAGTACTTC	CASSLAGTTYEQYF